Listed here is a single TCR beta chain. Per the original data handling: Reference gene primer amplification gave estimated nucleated cell counts. Libraries were prepared by immunoSEQ multiplex PCR; TCRdb keeps only in-frame clonotypes and omits some of them. V, J and clone size are those of that table, while D and trimming were read from the DNA. In the table there are 150,000 to 170,000 clones, about 90% of which are singletons. The data were obtained in a study of blood T cell repertoires in COVID-19. Overall study: Samples of COVID-19 (acute and convalescent) were obtained from the United States, Italy and Spain. From T cells, B-cell-depleted T cells, or PBMCs came the material, which was cDNA or gDNA.

The CDR3 loop spans 15 amino acids. V was pared by 1 base and J by 7 bases, with 4 bases of the junction left unmatched. Germline V gene lookup returns CDR1 SGHTA and CDR2 FQGNSA. The source is a man aged 50 or older with acute or convalescent COVID-19. Material: peripheral blood. The chain links TRBV7-2 to TRBJ1-6; 7 bases fit TRBD1. CDR3 sequence (DNA): TGTGCCAGCAGCTTAGAGCCACAGGGGAATTCACCCCTCCACTTT. As protein: CASSLEPQGNSPLHF.